One and the same sample provided the 9 T cell receptor beta chains below, sequenced in a study of CD8 T cells in ankylosing spondylitis. For these receptors, no antigen is known. TCRdb re-analysed the 5' RACE reads in MiXCR, keeping a single row per CDR3 protein. The sample consists of about 750,000 distinct CDR3 sequences, 15% to 20% of them appearing once. Findings of the study overall: What seemed typical of ankylosing spondylitis blood was a TCR beta motif built from under 10 highly homologous variants.

Sequenced sample: blood, either unsorted or a sorted T cell fraction (not recorded which). Source of these receptors: a male donor with ankylosing spondylitis.

This clonotype was detected a few times. The chain recombines TRBV4-3 with TRBJ1-2, with D unresolved. CDR3 length: 13 residues. Germline assignment: CDR1 LGHNA and CDR2 YSLEER. V lost 0 bases to trimming and J lost 8 bases, with 10 bases between them. In DNA form, the CDR3 reads TGCGCCAGCAGCCAAGAATCGGGGTTCGGCTACACCTTC. Its translation: CASSQESGFGYTF.

The V and J genes are TRBV5-4 and TRBJ2-7, with D perhaps matching TRBD1 (6 bases). Germline CDR1 SGHNT, CDR2 YYREEE (reference sequence). The CDR3 has 13 amino acids. Trimming left V 4 bases short and J 5 bases short, with 13 bases between. CDR3 DNA: TGTGCCAGCAGCCCAGCACAGGGTGACGAGCAGTACTTC. Translated: CASSPAQGDEQYF.

This sequence joins TRBV4-3 and TRBJ2-6; D is possibly TRBD1 (6 bases). The germline V gene encodes CDR1 LGHNA and CDR2 YSLEER. The V gene lost 4 bases and the J gene lost 0 bases, with 16 bases spanning the gap. This CDR3 spans 18 amino acids. Written as DNA, the CDR3 is TGCGCCAGCAGCCCAACGGGACACGACAGCTCTGGGGCCAACGTCCTGACTTTC. Residues: CASSPTGHDSSGANVLTF.

This clonotype has more than one count but fewer than ten. V gene TRBV12-3 or TRBV12-4 combines with J gene TRBJ2-7; TRBD1 matches 12 bases. V dropped 6 bases and J dropped 4; count of bases not matched to a gene: 10. CDR3 length: 16 residues. DNA of the CDR3: TGTGCCAGCAGACCGGCACCGGGACAGGGGGCTTACGAGCAGTACTTC. Protein: CASRPAPGQGAYEQYF.

A few counts support this clonotype. V gene TRBV12-3 or TRBV12-4 combines with J gene TRBJ2-2, with 8 bases fitting TRBD2. The CDR3 is 18 residues long. J was trimmed by 4 bases and V by 7 bases; bases with no gene match: 17. The CDR3 spells CASTPGGSGTARTGELFF. The CDR3 DNA sequence: TGTGCCAGCACCCCCGGGGGTAGCGGGACGGCCCGCACCGGGGAGCTGTTTTTT.

The chain links TRBV25-1 to TRBJ2-2, with D uncertain. The CDR3 is 13 amino acids. Looked up from germline, CDR1 is MGHDK and CDR2 is SYGVNS. V dropped 4 bases and J dropped 4 bases, with 7 bases sitting between them. CDR3 in DNA: TGTGCCAGCAGTGGAGTGATCACCGGGGAGCTGTTTTTT. Residues: CASSGVITGELFF. Looking up the rest from reference TRBV25-1 and TRBJ2-2 gives the full variable domain: EADIYQTPRYLVIGTGKKITLECSQTMGHDKMYWYQQDPGMELHLIHYSYGVNSTEKGDLSSESTVSRIRTEHFPLTLESARPSHTSQYLCASSGVITGELFFGEGSRLTVL.

This clonotype came up a few times. The J gene is TRBJ2-1, the V gene TRBV20-1; D gene ambiguous. V dropped 6 bases and J dropped 10 bases, with 4 bases sitting between them. Germline CDR1 and CDR2: DFQATT and SNEGSKA (reference sequence). The CDR3 has 8 residues. For the CDR3, the DNA is TGCAGTGCCCGAGAGCAGTTCTTC. It is translated as CSAREQFF.

This clonotype was observed a handful of times. The genes are TRBV2 and TRBJ1-1; D might be TRBD1 (6 bases). The V gene's germline CDR1 is SNHLY and CDR2 FYNNEI. V lost 6 bases, J lost 3 bases, and 14 bases lay in between. The CDR3 spans 14 residues. The CDR3 nucleotides are TGTGCCAGCAGAGCAACAGGGCCGTACACTGAAGCTTTCTTT. Translating it yields CASRATGPYTEAFF.

This clonotype was recorded many times. This chain links TRBV12-3 or TRBV12-4 with TRBJ2-2, with 8 positions matching TRBD1. This CDR3 contains 14 residues. V was clipped by 7 bases and J by 2 bases; unmatched bases: 3. This CDR3 reads CASTDRGNTGELFF. CDR3 coding DNA: TGTGCCAGCACTGACAGGGGTAACACCGGGGAGCTGTTTTTT.